The 15 T cell receptor beta chains reported below all come from one sample, sequenced in a study of CD8 T cells in Susac syndrome. Reverse transcription of roughly 0.45 to 1 ug RNA was carried out with random hexamers. TCRdb re-analysed the immunoSEQ multiplex PCR reads in MiXCR, keeping a single row per CDR3 protein. The sample holds some 110,000 distinct CDR3 sequences, around 94% seen once. Sequencing was done on a sample of CD4+ T cells from PBMCs. The receptors were sampled from a human donor in good health.

The chain is built from TRBV12-3 or TRBV12-4 and TRBJ2-1; 10 positions match TRBD2. This CDR3 contains 15 residues. Trimming cost V 8 bases and J 9 bases; bases outside gene matches: 13. This CDR3 is CASGWGSGRAPEQFF. In nucleotides, the CDR3 is TGTGCCAGCGGGTGGGGCAGCGGGAGGGCCCCTGAGCAGTTCTTC.

The chain has TRBV4-3 and TRBJ2-7; no definite D call. V was shortened by 0 bases and J by 1 base, with 7 bases between the two germline ends. The CDR3 contains 14 residues. Germline CDR1 LGHNA, CDR2 YSLEER. CDR3 in amino acids: CASSQDVSSYEQYF. DNA for the CDR3: TGCGCCAGCAGCCAAGACGTGTCGTCCTACGAGCAGTACTTC.

The chain employs TRBV19 and TRBJ2-6; possible D gene TRBD1, 6 bases. V shed 8 bases and J shed 1 base, with 6 bases lying between them. The length of the CDR3 is 13 residues. CDR1 is LNHDA and CDR2 is SQIVND in the germline V gene (reference sequence). The CDR3 loop reads CASGQSGANVLTF. The CDR3 nucleotides read TGTGCCAGTGGACAGTCTGGGGCCAACGTCCTGACTTTC.

The chain joins TRBV7-9 to TRBJ1-1, with D unclear. Trimming stripped 2 bases from V and 0 bases from J, with 7 bases between. The germline gives CDR1 SEHNR, CDR2 FQNEAQ (reference sequence). The CDR3 totals 14 residues. CDR3 in amino acids: CASSLSAVNTEAFF. CDR3 coding DNA: TGTGCCAGCAGCTTATCGGCAGTGAACACTGAAGCTTTCTTT.

The genes are TRBV7-9 and TRBJ1-1; 7 bases map to TRBD1. Germline CDR1 and CDR2: SEHNR and FQNEAQ (reference sequence). V lost 3 bases, J lost 8 bases, and 3 bases stayed unmatched. CDR3 size: 12 residues. The chain's CDR3 is CASSLGQKEAFF. DNA for the CDR3: TGTGCCAGCAGCTTGGGACAGAAGGAAGCTTTCTTT.

The rearrangement joins TRBV29-1 to TRBJ1-4; 9 nucleotides line up with TRBD1. V dropped 7 bases and J dropped 8; count of bases not matched to a gene: 8. The CDR3 length is 13 residues. CDR1 is SQVTM, CDR2 ANQGSEA, per germline. The CDR3: CSAWGQGHEKLFF. CDR3 bases: TGCAGCGCCTGGGGACAGGGACACGAAAAACTGTTTTTT.

This sequence joins TRBV6-6 and TRBJ1-1; perhaps TRBD1 as D (6 bases). The V end was cut by 5 bases, the J end by 8 bases, with 15 bases between. Germline assignment: CDR1 MNHNY and CDR2 SVGAGI (reference sequence). This CDR3 comprises 13 residues. The CDR3 bases are TGTGCCAGCAGTGCCGAAGGGGGGACCGAAGCTTTCTTT. Amino acid sequence: CASSAEGGTEAFF.

The gene calls are TRBV3-1 and TRBJ2-3; TRBD1 might be the D (5 bases). The CDR3 length is 15 residues. The ends were cut back, 1 base at V and 6 bases at J, with 14 bases in the middle. The germline V gene has CDR1 LGHDT and CDR2 YNNKEL (reference sequence). The CDR3 is CASSQVRGPYDTQYF. CDR3 nucleotides: TGTGCCAGCAGCCAAGTAAGGGGCCCGTACGATACGCAGTATTTT.

The chain is built from TRBV30 and TRBJ1-2; D unresolved. Per germline, CDR1 GTSNPN and CDR2 SVGIG (reference sequence). CDR3 length: 12 amino acids. Deletions cut 3 bases from V and 2 bases from J, with 7 bases between. The CDR3 here is CAWRSRNYGYTF. Here the CDR3 DNA reads TGTGCCTGGAGGTCAAGGAACTATGGCTACACCTTC.

The chain employs TRBV2 and TRBJ2-6, with D perhaps matching TRBD2 (5 bases). Per germline, CDR1 SNHLY and CDR2 FYNNEI. This CDR3 region has 16 residues. V was cut by 0 bases and J by 8 bases, with 14 bases left in between. The CDR3 DNA reads as TGTGCCAGCAGTGAAGCCCTAAGTTCTAGCACCAACGTCCTGACTTTC. Its translation: CASSEALSSSTNVLTF. The full variable domain, with the rest looked up from reference TRBV2 and TRBJ2-6, is EPEVTQTPSHQVTQMGQEVILRCVPISNHLYFYWYRQILGQKVEFLVSFYNNEISEKSEIFDDQFSVERPDGSNFTLKIRSTKLEDSAMYFCASSEALSSSTNVLTFGAGSRLTVL.

V gene TRBV7-2 combines with J gene TRBJ1-2; TRBD1 matches 8 bases. This CDR3 has 19 residues. The ends lost 1 base at V and 2 bases at J; junction bases unmatched: 15. Germline assignment: CDR1 SGHTA and CDR2 FQGNSA. The CDR3 loop reads CASSLERLGQGLWNYGYTF. DNA of the CDR3: TGTGCCAGCAGCTTAGAGAGGCTAGGACAGGGACTATGGAACTATGGCTACACCTTC.

The chain carries TRBV6-5 and TRBJ1-1; a weak D match, TRBD1 (5 bases). In germline, CDR1 is MNHEY, CDR2 SVGAGI. CDR3 size: 14 residues. V lost 5 bases to trimming and J lost 4 bases, with 14 bases between them. CDR3 sequence reads: CASSRYGGSTEAFF. Written as DNA, the CDR3 is TGTGCCAGCAGTCGCTACGGGGGATCCACTGAAGCTTTCTTT.

This chain connects TRBV11-2 to TRBJ2-2; D is uncertain. Germline V gene lookup returns CDR1 SGHAT and CDR2 FQNNGV. Trimming took off 9 bases at V and 1 base at J, with 3 bases between the two ends. The CDR3 totals 11 residues. DNA of the CDR3: TGTGCCAGTCGGAACACCGGGGAGCTGTTTTTT. Translation gives CASRNTGELFF.

The V call is TRBV20-1, the J call TRBJ2-3; possibly TRBD2 for D (6 bases). Germline values: CDR1 DFQATT, CDR2 SNEGSKA (reference sequence). The V and J ends lost 3 bases and 6 bases respectively, with 19 bases between them. The CDR3 length is 15 residues. This CDR3 reads CSARGPAGLGDTQYF. For the CDR3, the DNA is TGCAGTGCTAGGGGGCCGGCGGGGCTGGGGGATACGCAGTATTTT.

The chain is built from TRBV7-2 and TRBJ2-5; D uncertain. The germline V gene has CDR1 SGHTA and CDR2 FQGNSA. V gave up 5 bases and J gave up 10 bases, with 14 bases separating them. The CDR3 runs 12 residues. CDR3 sequence reads: CASSDGPGLQYF. The CDR3 bases are TGTGCCAGCAGCGATGGCCCCGGGCTCCAGTACTTC.